This entry describes one T cell receptor (beta chain). Study processing details: Nucleated cell number was recorded as an estimate derived from reference gene primer amplification. Clones were read by immunoSEQ multiplex PCR, and TCRdb kept only the in-frame ones, dropping some. Clone size and V and J calls were adopted from that table, with D and trimming inferred from the DNA. This sample yields more than 45,000 clones, of which roughly nine tenths are seen a single time; around a fifth belongs to the top ten. Germline V gene data show CDR1 as LGHDT and CDR2 as YNNKEL (reference sequence). The CDR3 is 15 amino acids. V lost 4 bases, J lost 0 bases, and 3 bases stayed unmatched. The data belong to a study of blood T cell repertoires in COVID-19. Study context: The cDNA or gDNA used as material had been derived from T cells, B-cell-depleted T cells, or PBMCs.

A Seattle source enrolled patients during active infection and followed them longitudinally. This clonotype was obtained from an elderly woman with COVID-19, enrolled during active disease. V usage is TRBV3-1 (or the pseudogene TRBV3-2) and J usage is TRBJ2-3; 8 bases match TRBD2. Sequencing was carried out using peripheral blood. CDR3 amino acids: CASSPRGGSTDTQYF. The CDR3 nucleotides are TGTGCCAGCAGCCCACGGGGGGGAAGCACAGATACGCAGTATTTT.